Below, 30 T cell receptor beta chains from the same sample are listed, as sequenced in a study of blood T cells in healthy people across ages. Through a sample-barcoded 5' primer and a J-beta primer mix, a second PCR was run for roughly 6 to 11 cycles. TCRdb used MiXCR to reprocess the 5' RACE reads, holding one entry per CDR3 protein. The data contain roughly 900,000 distinct CDR3 sequences, around 28% of them singletons. The sample comprised blood. All receptors come from a woman over 75 in good health.

A few counts support this clonotype. The V gene is TRBV7-2, the J gene TRBJ1-2; D unresolved. The CDR3 is 13 amino acids. Germline V CDR1 and CDR2: SGHTA, FQGNSA. Trimming removed 5 bases at V and 8 bases at J, with 15 bases between. As DNA, the CDR3 is TGTGCCAGCAGCCCTCGCTTTTCGGGGGGCTACACCTTC. It is translated as CASSPRFSGGYTF.

This clonotype came up many times. V usage is TRBV14 and J usage is TRBJ2-1, with a possible D match to TRBD2 (6 bases). Between the trimmed V and J ends, which lost 2 bases and 8 bases, there was a span of 13 bases. Germline lookup yields CDR1 SGHDN and CDR2 FVKESK. The CDR3 is made up of 14 amino acids. The DNA of the CDR3 is TGTGCCAGCAGCCAAATCGGAGGGCCCCATGAGCAGTTCTTC. Protein: CASSQIGGPHEQFF.

Ten or more counts support this clonotype. This chain links TRBV12-3 or TRBV12-4 with TRBJ2-5; a weak D match, TRBD2 (6 bases). This CDR3 region has 14 residues. Trimming removed 3 bases at V and 5 bases at J, with 13 bases between. Here the CDR3 DNA reads TGTGCCAGCAGTTTGGGCTGGGGGAGGGAGACCCAGTACTTC. Encoded protein: CASSLGWGRETQYF.

The table lists this clonotype with many counts. The CDR3 DNA sequence: TGTGCCAGCAGCCAGGGCGGGTGGTGGCAGGGCGCTCCCTATGGCTACACCTTC. Protein: CASSQGGWWQGAPYGYTF. The rearrangement links TRBV7-2 to TRBJ1-2, with a weak D call TRBD1 (5 bases). This CDR3 has 18 residues. In germline, CDR1 is SGHTA, CDR2 FQGNSA. V was cut by 5 bases and J by 4 bases, with 26 bases left in between.

This clonotype was observed a single time. This chain joins TRBV18 and TRBJ2-7, with TRBD2 matching 10 bases. The CDR3 contains 15 residues. Germline values: CDR1 KGHSH, CDR2 LQKENI. V was pared by 6 bases and J by 4 bases, with 9 bases of the junction left unmatched. CDR3 region: CASSPTSGEVYEQYF. The CDR3 region has the DNA TGTGCCAGCTCGCCAACTAGCGGGGAGGTGTACGAGCAGTACTTC.

The chain has TRBV5-1 and TRBJ2-5, with a weak D call TRBD1 (6 bases). Germline values: CDR1 SGHRS, CDR2 YFSETQ. V was pared by 1 base and J by 0 bases, with 10 bases between. The CDR3 extends over 15 amino acids. CDR3 in DNA: TGCGCCAGCAGCTTGCAGGACAGCGACCAAGAGACCCAGTACTTC. Translated: CASSLQDSDQETQYF.

A note on this clonotype: Given a much more abundant clone one base away, this may be a read error. The chain uses TRBV5-1 and TRBJ2-7, with TRBD1 identical over 9 bases. TRBJ2-4 explains the end of the DNA better; the J call may be wrong. This CDR3 comprises 16 residues. Germline V gives CDR1 SGHRS, CDR2 YFSETQ. CDR3 nucleotide sequence: TGCGCCAGCAGCTTGGCCAGGGGACAGGGCGATAACATTCAGTACTTC. Amino acid sequence: CASSLARGQGDNIQYF.

The sample holds many counts of this clonotype. The rearrangement uses TRBV11-2 and TRBJ2-3; TRBD2 aligns across 9 bases. The ends lost 5 bases at V and 3 bases at J; junction bases unmatched: 9. CDR3 length: 16 residues. The V gene's germline CDR1 is SGHAT and CDR2 FQNNGV. This CDR3 is CASSRDAGGPTDTQYF. In nucleotides, the CDR3 is TGTGCCAGCAGCCGGGACGCGGGGGGGCCGACAGATACGCAGTATTTT.

This clonotype was counted ten times or more. As DNA, the CDR3 is TGTGCCAGCAGCTCGCCCGGACTAGCGGGGGGACGGCAGTACTTC. Encoded protein: CASSSPGLAGGRQYF. The chain carries TRBV7-9 and TRBJ2-7; 14 bases are a match to TRBD2. Germline V CDR1 and CDR2: SEHNR, FQNEAQ (reference sequence). This CDR3 has 15 residues. J gave up 9 bases and V 4 bases, and 8 bases lay outside the gene matches.

V gene TRBV5-1 combines with J gene TRBJ1-5; D is possibly TRBD1 (6 bases). Germline CDR1 SGHRS, CDR2 YFSETQ. Trimming took off 0 bases at V and 5 bases at J, with 24 bases between the two ends. This CDR3 region has 19 residues. CDR3 protein: CASSLGFPNRWDTDQPQHF. CDR3 DNA: TGCGCCAGCAGCTTGGGCTTCCCGAACCGGTGGGACACAGATCAGCCCCAGCATTTT.

The chain uses TRBV6-5 and TRBJ1-6; D gene unclear. The V gene lost 7 bases and the J gene lost 10 bases, with 11 bases spanning the gap. The germline gives CDR1 MNHEY, CDR2 SVGAGI. The CDR3 contains 12 residues. The CDR3 DNA reads TGTGCCAGCACCCTAGGAAAGTCACCCCTCCACTTT. Protein sequence: CASTLGKSPLHF.

This clonotype was seen only a few times. The V call is TRBV14, the J call TRBJ2-5; D is undetermined. The CDR3 totals 12 residues. Germline loops: CDR1 SGHDN, CDR2 FVKESK. V lost 3 bases and J lost 11, with 13 bases in between. CDR3 residues: CASSQDYNEQYF. The CDR3 nucleotides are TGTGCCAGCAGCCAGGATTACAATGAGCAGTACTTC.

Points on this clonotype: A much larger clone differs from this one at a single base, so this may be a read error. The rearrangement links TRBV7-8 to TRBJ2-7; 7 bases line up with TRBD1. V trimming: 5 bases; J trimming: 5 bases; junction bases outside the gene matches: 6. CDR1 and CDR2 (germline): SGHVS, FQNEAQ. The CDR3 is made up of 13 amino acids. CDR3 sequence (DNA): TGTGCCAGCAGCCCGGACAGGCTGAACGAGCAGTACTTC. Protein sequence: CASSPDRLNEQYF. The complete variable domain, with remaining parts taken from reference TRBV7-8 and TRBJ2-7, reads GAGVSQSPRYKVAKRGQDVALRCDPISGHVSLFWYQQALGQGPEFLTYFQNEAQLDKSGLPSDRFFAERPEGSVSTLKIQRTQQEDSAVYLCASSPDRLNEQYFGPGTRLTVT.

This clonotype was counted many times. The J gene is TRBJ2-5, the V gene TRBV6-5; D is perhaps TRBD1 (6 bases). Trimming left V 6 bases short and J 1 base short, with 12 bases between. Germline values: CDR1 MNHEY, CDR2 SVGAGI. The CDR3 is 14 residues long. DNA of the CDR3: TGTGCCAGCAGAGAAGGGGGATTCCAAGAGACCCAGTACTTC. Translation: CASREGGFQETQYF.

The CDR3 DNA sequence: TGTGCCACCAGTGATCCAGGGGGTCGCACAGATACGCAGTATTTT. This sequence encodes CATSDPGGRTDTQYF. This chain uses TRBV24-1 with TRBJ2-3; 7 bases match TRBD1. CDR1 KGHDR and CDR2 SFDVKD come from the germline V gene. V gave up 3 bases and J gave up 1 base; unmatched junction bases: 3. CDR3 length: 15 residues.

This clonotype was detected ten times or more. The chain is built from TRBV11-2 and TRBJ1-2; the D gene is possibly TRBD1 (6 bases). V was pared by 5 bases and J by 6 bases, with 19 bases between. The CDR3 runs 15 residues. CDR1 and CDR2 (germline): SGHAT, FQNNGV. The CDR3 DNA reads as TGTGCCAGCAGCGAGACTACAGGGTCCCTAGATGGCTACACCTTC. Translation gives CASSETTGSLDGYTF.

At least ten counts were recorded for this clonotype. The rearrangement links TRBV6-5 to TRBJ1-1; 8 bases are a match to TRBD1. This CDR3 region has 14 residues. CDR1 and CDR2 from the germline V gene are MNHEY and SVGAGI. Trimming cost V 4 bases and J 3 bases; bases outside gene matches: 4. The CDR3: CASSFLQGDTEAFF. CDR3 sequence (DNA): TGTGCCAGCAGTTTCTTACAGGGGGACACTGAAGCTTTCTTT.

V is TRBV20-1 and J is TRBJ1-4, with 7 nucleotides matching TRBD1. This CDR3 comprises 19 residues. Germline CDR1 is DFQATT and CDR2 is SNEGSKA (reference sequence). V dropped 6 bases and J dropped 0; count of bases not matched to a gene: 19. The CDR3 sequence is CSAELPLGQAGATNEKLFF. The CDR3 DNA follows: TGCAGTGCAGAACTACCCTTAGGACAGGCGGGGGCAACTAATGAAAAACTGTTTTTT.

As for this clonotype: A read error may explain this, as a much larger clone is one base away. In nucleotides, the CDR3 is TGCAGTGCTAGTCCGGGTCAAAGGCAAGAGACCCAGTTCTTC. Amino acids: CSASPGQRQETQFF. This chain connects TRBV20-1 to TRBJ2-1; unclear D gene. This CDR3 has 14 residues. The V end was cut by 3 bases, the J end by 13 bases, with 22 bases between. Germline V CDR1 and CDR2: DFQATT, SNEGSKA (reference sequence).

This sequence joins TRBV6-1 and TRBJ2-7; TRBD1 matches 8 bases. In germline, CDR1 is MNHNS, CDR2 SASEGT. The J segment lost 0 bases and the V segment lost 5 bases, leaving 9 bases of the junction unmatched. The CDR3 covers 16 residues. CDR3 loop: CASSLDRATLSYEQYF. The CDR3 DNA is TGTGCCAGCAGTTTGGACAGGGCCACTCTCTCCTACGAGCAGTACTTC.

The V and J genes are TRBV20-1 and TRBJ1-1, with no clear D. The CDR3 spans 15 residues. Germline CDR1 is DFQATT and CDR2 is SNEGSKA (reference sequence). Trimming removed 3 bases from V and 0 bases from J, with 14 bases in between. DNA of the CDR3: TGCAGTGCTAGGCAACAAGCAAGAATGAACACTGAAGCTTTCTTT. As protein: CSARQQARMNTEAFF.

This clonotype appeared a few times. The V gene is TRBV5-1, the J gene TRBJ1-4; 7 bases map to TRBD1. Germline lookup yields CDR1 SGHRS and CDR2 YFSETQ. J gave up 4 bases and V 3 bases, and 6 bases lay outside the gene matches. The CDR3 spans 15 residues. The CDR3 sequence is CASSSMGTDNEKLFF. Here the CDR3 DNA reads TGCGCCAGCAGCTCCATGGGGACAGATAATGAAAAACTGTTTTTT.

In its sample, this clonotype was seen a few times. The V gene is TRBV20-1, the J gene TRBJ2-1; D perhaps matches TRBD1 (6 bases). Trimming stripped 1 base from V and 5 bases from J, with 12 bases between. Germline assignment: CDR1 DFQATT and CDR2 SNEGSKA (reference sequence). CDR3 length: 14 amino acids. CDR3 sequence (DNA): TGCAGTGCTAGAGCGACAGGACCCAACAATGAGCAGTTCTTC. Translation: CSARATGPNNEQFF.

In this sample, this clonotype turned up many times. The gene calls are TRBV11-2 and TRBJ2-1; 12 nucleotides agree with TRBD2. The V and J ends lost 4 bases and 7 bases, in that order; junction bases with no gene match: 8. This CDR3 spans 16 amino acids. The germline gives CDR1 SGHAT, CDR2 FQNNGV. This CDR3 reads CASSSRLAGEGNEQFF. In nucleotides, the CDR3 is TGTGCCAGCAGCTCGCGACTAGCGGGGGAAGGGAATGAGCAGTTCTTC.

This clonotype was observed at least ten times. The V call is TRBV7-9, the J call TRBJ2-3; maybe TRBD2 (6 bases). The CDR3 is made up of 13 amino acids. Deletions cut 3 bases from V and 5 bases from J, with 9 bases between. Germline V gene sequence: CDR1 SEHNR, CDR2 FQNEAQ (reference sequence). The CDR3 sequence: CASSLTRQDTQYF. CDR3 DNA sequence: TGTGCCAGCAGCTTGACTAGACAAGATACGCAGTATTTT.

This clonotype came up a few times. The junction and the germline gene differ at one end; a read error may be behind it. The chain joins TRBV7-2 to TRBJ2-3; TRBD1 aligns across 10 bases. Germline V gene sequence: CDR1 SGHTA, CDR2 FQGNSA. This CDR3 is 16 amino acids long. Written as DNA, the CDR3 is TGTGCCCGCAGCTTGTGGGGGACAGGGGGCACAGATACGCAGTATTTT. As protein: CARSLWGTGGTDTQYF. Full variable domain (missing parts from reference TRBV7-2 and TRBJ2-3): GAGVSQSPSNKVTEKGKDVELRCDPISGHTALYWYRQSLGQGLEFLIYFQGNSAPDKSGLPSDRFSAERTGGSVSTLTIQRTQQEDSAVYLCARSLWGTGGTDTQYFGPGTRLTVL.

Regarding this clonotype: This could be a read error, since a much larger clone is one nucleotide away. The chain employs TRBV20-1 and TRBJ2-1; D is unresolved. Trimming stripped 0 bases from V and 13 bases from J, with 10 bases between. The germline CDR1 and CDR2 sequences are DFQATT and SNEGSKA (reference sequence). This CDR3 is built from 11 residues. The CDR3 DNA reads as TGCAGTGCTAGAGAAGTGGAGACCCAGTTCTTC. It translates to CSAREVETQFF.

A note on this clonotype: At one boundary the junction diverges from the germline segment, which might be a read error. The rearrangement uses TRBV12-3 or TRBV12-4 and TRBJ2-4; TRBD1 is a possible D gene (5 bases). This CDR3 region has 13 residues. The CDR3, as DNA: TGTGCCAGCACCTTGGGCGACAGCCCCTTCGTACACTTC. Translation gives CASTLGDSPFVHF.

This sequence joins TRBV7-2 and TRBJ2-7; 10 nucleotides line up with TRBD1. CDR1 and CDR2 (germline): SGHTA, FQGNSA. The CDR3 totals 15 residues. The J segment lost 5 bases and the V segment lost 3 bases, leaving 7 bases of the junction unmatched. DNA of the CDR3: TGTGCCAGCAGCTTGATTGGGACAGGGGAGAACGAGCAGTACTTC. This codes for CASSLIGTGENEQYF.

In the case of this clonotype: A much larger clone differs by one base, so this may be a read error. This sequence joins TRBV12-3 or TRBV12-4 and TRBJ1-5; D is undetermined. The CDR3 loop spans 13 amino acids. In nucleotides, the CDR3 is TGTGCCAGCAGTTTGAGGGATGGTCAGCTCCAGCATTTT. It codes for CASSLRDGQLQHF.